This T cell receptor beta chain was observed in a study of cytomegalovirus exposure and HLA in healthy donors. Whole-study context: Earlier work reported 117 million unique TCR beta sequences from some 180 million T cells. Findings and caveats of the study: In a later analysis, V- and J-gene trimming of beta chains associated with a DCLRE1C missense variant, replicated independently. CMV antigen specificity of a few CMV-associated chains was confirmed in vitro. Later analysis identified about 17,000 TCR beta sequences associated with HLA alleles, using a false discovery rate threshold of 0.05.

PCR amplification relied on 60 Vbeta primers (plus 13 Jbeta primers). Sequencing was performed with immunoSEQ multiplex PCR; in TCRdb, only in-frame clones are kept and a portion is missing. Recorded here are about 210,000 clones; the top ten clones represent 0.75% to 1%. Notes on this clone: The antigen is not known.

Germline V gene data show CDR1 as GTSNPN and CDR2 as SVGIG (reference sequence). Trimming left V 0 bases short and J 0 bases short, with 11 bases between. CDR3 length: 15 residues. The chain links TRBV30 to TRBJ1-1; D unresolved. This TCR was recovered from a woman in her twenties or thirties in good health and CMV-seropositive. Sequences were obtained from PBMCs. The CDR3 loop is CAWSVLGNLNTEAFF. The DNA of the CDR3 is TGTGCCTGGAGTGTACTAGGGAACCTGAACACTGAAGCTTTCTTT.